This T cell receptor (beta chain) was captured in a study of technical replicates of blood from a handful of donors. Germline V gene sequence: CDR1 MNHEY, CDR2 SMNVEV (reference sequence). The CDR3 sequence is 16 residues long. Trimming cost V 5 bases and J 0 bases, with 16 bases left between them. Measured with immunoSEQ multiplex PCR; TCRdb has only the in-frame clones, and not every one. The sample gives over 90,000 clones, 95% of which show up once; 0.2% to 0.25% is in the top ten. This TCR derives from a human donor in good health. The sample comprised T cells isolated from PBMCs. The chain employs TRBV27 and TRBJ1-1; TRBD1 might be the D (5 bases). The CDR3 sequence is CASSAHQGSMNTEAFF. The CDR3 DNA is TGTGCCAGCAGTGCCCACCAGGGATCGATGAACACTGAAGCTTTCTTT.